The T cell receptor beta chain described here comes from a study of blood T cell repertoires in COVID-19. Study-level background: Samples of COVID-19 (acute and convalescent) were obtained from the United States, Italy and Spain. PBMCs, B-cell-depleted T cells, or T cells provided the cDNA or gDNA that made up the material.

The V gene lost 4 bases and the J gene lost 8 bases, with 6 bases spanning the gap. Germline V gene sequence: CDR1 SNHLY, CDR2 FYNNEI. CDR3 size: 11 residues. In the authors' methods: Reference gene primer amplification gave estimated nucleated cell counts. The protocol was immunoSEQ multiplex PCR, while the TCRdb copy is restricted to in-frame clones and leaves out a portion. V and J calls and clone size come straight from that table; D and trimming were deduced from the DNA. In the table there are approximately 130,000 clones, 60% to 85% of which are singletons. Sequencing was carried out using peripheral blood. The chain couples TRBV2 to TRBJ2-1; perhaps TRBD2 as D (5 bases). This TCR derives from an older man with acute or convalescent COVID-19. The CDR3 reads CASSVRDEQFF. The CDR3 coding sequence is TGTGCCAGCAGTGTGAGGGATGAGCAGTTCTTC.